A selection of T cell receptor beta chains follows, all from one sample in a study of cytomegalovirus exposure and HLA in healthy donors. The assay was immunoSEQ multiplex PCR, and TCRdb's table has in-frame clones only and misses some. The table has about 140,000 clones, approximately 88% seen once. The material sequenced was PBMCs. All receptors derive from a woman in her thirties or forties in good health and CMV-seronegative. The CDR3 runs from the conserved cysteine through the conserved F or W. A D gene is named only where the DNA matches it firmly. Only some rows state a clone size, as once, few, many or a class for expanded clones.

V gene	J gene	clone size	D gene	CDR3 length	CDR3 DNA	CDR3 protein
TRBV6-5	TRBJ2-3	NA	TRBD2	14	TGTGCCAGCAGTTACTCATGGCGGGAGGGCCGTAAGTATTTT	CASSYSWREGRKYF
TRBV6-1	TRBJ2-1	NA	TRBD1	12	TGTGCCAGCAGTCAGAGGACAGGAGAGCAGTTCTTC	CASSQRTGEQFF
TRBV6-5	TRBJ1-3	NA	NA	14	TGTGCCAGCAGTTATGGAGGCGCTGGAAACACCATATATTTT	CASSYGGAGNTIYF
TRBV7-9	TRBJ2-3	NA	TRBD2	16	TGTGCCAGCAGCCTTGAGACTAGCGGGAGCACAGATACGCAGTATTTT	CASSLETSGSTDTQYF
TRBV10-3	TRBJ2-1	NA	NA	12	TGTGCCATCAGCGGACTCAACAATGAGCAGTTCTTC	CAISGLNNEQFF
TRBV28	TRBJ2-2	NA	NA	13	TGTGCCAGCACGACAGCTATAGAAGGGGAGCTGTTTTTT	CASTTAIEGELFF
TRBV7-7	TRBJ2-6	NA	NA	14	TGTGCTAGCAGCCAGTCGAACGGGGCCAACGTCCTGACTTTC	CASSQSNGANVLTF
TRBV7-8	TRBJ2-1	NA	TRBD2	15	TGTGCCAGCAACGATGGACTAGCGGGAGTTAATGAGCAGTTCTTC	CASNDGLAGVNEQFF
TRBV7-8	TRBJ2-3	NA	NA	16	TGTGCCAGCAGCCCGAGGGGGGGCACTAGCACAGATACGCAGTATTTT	CASSPRGGTSTDTQYF
TRBV6-1	TRBJ2-4	NA	TRBD2	15	TGTGCCAGCAGTGAACTCGGGGGGACGAAAAACATTCAGTACTTC	CASSELGGTKNIQYF
TRBV5-4	TRBJ1-1	NA	NA	12	TGTGCCAGCAGCCCTTTGAACACTGAAGCTTTCTTT	CASSPLNTEAFF
TRBV2	TRBJ2-7	NA	TRBD1	15	TGTGCCAGCAGAACAGGGGGCGCCAGCAGCTACGAGCAGTACTTC	CASRTGGASSYEQYF
TRBV5-1	TRBJ2-7	NA	NA	15	TGCGCCAGCAGCTTGTCGAGACAGGGAGGATACGAGCAGTACTTC	CASSLSRQGGYEQYF
TRBV9	TRBJ2-1	once	TRBD2	14	TGTGCCAGCAGCGTTGGGGCGGGAGTCTTTGAGCAGTTCTTC	CASSVGAGVFEQFF
TRBV7-9	TRBJ2-2	NA	TRBD2	17	TGTTCCAGCAGCCCTCGACTAGCGGGAGTGAACACCGGGGAGCTGTTTTTT	CSSSPRLAGVNTGELFF
TRBV7-9	TRBJ1-2	NA	TRBD1	16	TGTTCCAGCAGCTTAAGCTCTGGGACAGGGGGCCGGGGCTACACCTTC	CSSSLSSGTGGRGYTF
TRBV5-1	TRBJ2-5	NA	NA	12	TGCGCCAGCAGGACAGAACAAGAGACCCAGTACTTC	CASRTEQETQYF
TRBV11-3	TRBJ1-3	NA	NA	15	TGTGCCAGCAGCCTGACGAGCCTAGCTGGAAACACCATATATTTT	CASSLTSLAGNTIYF
TRBV10-3	TRBJ2-5	NA	TRBD2	17	TGTGCCATCAGTGAGGCACTAGCGGGAGTCTCCCAAGAGACCCAGTACTTC	CAISEALAGVSQETQYF
TRBV5-1	TRBJ2-7	NA	TRBD1	15	TGCGCCAGCAGCTTGGAGGATTCAGGGGGCTACGAGCAGTACTTC	CASSLEDSGGYEQYF
TRBV6-5	TRBJ1-2	NA	NA	12	TGTGCCAGCTCCGGAACAACGGGTGGCTACACCTTC	CASSGTTGGYTF
TRBV7-9	TRBJ1-1	NA	NA	13	TGTGCCAGCAGCTTATCAGGGTTCACTGAAGCTTTCTTT	CASSLSGFTEAFF
TRBV7-2	TRBJ2-7	few	NA	13	TGTGCCAGCAGCGGTTACAGGGACGACGAGCAGTACTTC	CASSGYRDDEQYF
TRBV2	TRBJ1-6	once	NA	12	TGTGCCAGCAGCGCCTATAATTCACCCCTCCACTTT	CASSAYNSPLHF
TRBV10-3	TRBJ1-1	once	TRBD1	14	TGTGCCATCAACAGGGGCAGTACGAACACTGAAGCTTTCTTT	CAINRGSTNTEAFF
TRBV30	TRBJ1-1	once	NA	13	TGTGCCTGGGCCCGGACAGTTAACACTGAAGCTTTCTTT	CAWARTVNTEAFF
TRBV10-2	TRBJ2-7	once	TRBD2	14	TGCGCCAGCAGTGACGGCGGGGGCTCCTACGAGCAGTACTTC	CASSDGGGSYEQYF
TRBV18	TRBJ1-3	few	TRBD1	18	TGTGCCAGCTCACCACCTTACCGAGGGGGCTGGGGTGGAAACACCATATATTTT	CASSPPYRGGWGGNTIYF
TRBV7-2	TRBJ2-1	NA	TRBD2	15	TGTGCCAGCAGTGGTGGTAGCGGGAGGTTTAGTGTGCAGTTCTTC	CASSGGSGRFSVQFF
TRBV7-9	TRBJ1-2	NA	NA	13	TGTGCCAGCAGCAGTTGGGAGGACTATGGCTACACCTTC	CASSSWEDYGYTF
TRBV7-6	TRBJ2-1	NA	NA	16	TGTGCCAGCAGCTTAGCGTCGACAGTTTCTCCCAATGAGCAGTTCTTC	CASSLASTVSPNEQFF
TRBV10-1	TRBJ2-1	once	TRBD1	13	TGCGCCAGCCAATACCAGGGGGCGAGGGAGCAGTTCTTC	CASQYQGAREQFF
TRBV7-2	TRBJ2-7	NA	TRBD2	14	TGTGCCAGCAGCTTTCGGGGGAGGGCCAACGAGCAGTACTTC	CASSFRGRANEQYF
TRBV6-5	TRBJ1-5	NA	NA	13	TGTGCCAGCAGTTACGGAACGGGGAGGCCCCAGCATTTT	CASSYGTGRPQHF
TRBV5-1	TRBJ2-1	NA	TRBD2	15	TGCGCCAGCAGCCCCTTAGCGGGAGGGAACAATGAGCAGTTCTTC	CASSPLAGGNNEQFF
TRBV5-4	TRBJ1-3	NA	NA	13	TGTGCCAGCAGTGGGGCTAATGGAAACACCATATATTTT	CASSGANGNTIYF
TRBV6-5	TRBJ1-1	NA	TRBD1	14	TGTGCCAGCAGTTACTGGGGACAGTTCCCTGAAGCTTTCTTT	CASSYWGQFPEAFF
TRBV5-1	TRBJ1-2	NA	TRBD1	15	TGCGCGAGTACTAGGGACAGATCATTCGACTATGGCTACACCTTC	CASTRDRSFDYGYTF
TRBV7-9	TRBJ2-1	once	TRBD2	16	TGTGCCAGCAGCTTAGGCGGGAGTGGGTCCTACAATGAGCAGTTCTTC	CASSLGGSGSYNEQFF
TRBV27	TRBJ1-1	few	NA	13	TGTGCCAGCAGGGTGAGTCGAGCCACTGAAGCTTTCTTT	CASRVSRATEAFF
TRBV19	TRBJ2-7	NA	TRBD1	14	TGTGCCAGTACGTCCAGGCAGGGGGCCTACGAGCAGTACTTC	CASTSRQGAYEQYF
TRBV10-2	TRBJ1-2	few	TRBD1	14	TGCGCCAGCAGCCAAATCGACAGGGATTATGGCTACACCTTC	CASSQIDRDYGYTF
TRBV7-8	TRBJ2-5	once	TRBD2	12	TGTGCCAGCACTAGCGGGAGAAAGACCCAGTACTTC	CASTSGRKTQYF
TRBV15	TRBJ2-1	NA	TRBD2	15	TGTGCCACCAGCAGAGCTGCGGGAGGGTACAATGAGCAGTTCTTC	CATSRAAGGYNEQFF
TRBV2	TRBJ2-7	NA	NA	14	TGTGCCAGCAGTGATCGGGGACTCTCCTACGAGCAGTACTTC	CASSDRGLSYEQYF
TRBV5-1	TRBJ2-7	NA	TRBD1	15	TGCGCCAGCAGCATCGGGGCAGGGGGCTCCTACGAGCAGTACTTC	CASSIGAGGSYEQYF
TRBV19	TRBJ2-7	NA	NA	12	TGTGCCAGTAGTATATACGGGGGCGAGCAGTACTTC	CASSIYGGEQYF
TRBV9	TRBJ2-1	NA	TRBD2	14	TGTGCCAGCAGCTTAATTGAGCGGGAGGGTGAGCAGTTCTTC	CASSLIEREGEQFF
TRBV4-3	TRBJ1-5	NA	TRBD1	19	TGCGCCAGCAGCCGAGATACTTTTTCGCAGGGGGCTTTCAATCAGCCCCAGCATTTT	CASSRDTFSQGAFNQPQHF
TRBV11-3	TRBJ1-2	NA	NA	13	TGTGCCAGCAGCCACAGGCTTGACTATGGCTACACCTTC	CASSHRLDYGYTF
TRBV7-8	TRBJ1-5	NA	NA	17	TGTGCCAGCAGCTTAGGGGGTGCCAGGGCGGGCAATCAGCCCCAGCATTTT	CASSLGGARAGNQPQHF
TRBV9	TRBJ2-3	NA	TRBD1	15	TGTGCCAGCAGCCCCGGGACAGGGGGGGTAGATACGCAGTATTTT	CASSPGTGGVDTQYF
TRBV19	TRBJ2-7	NA	TRBD2	15	TGTGCCAGTAAGAGGGAGGGCCTAGGGCTCCACGAGCAGTACTTC	CASKREGLGLHEQYF
TRBV7-9	TRBJ2-1	NA	NA	13	TGTGCCAGCAGCTTATCAGGATTCTCTGAGCAGTTCTTC	CASSLSGFSEQFF